This TCR beta chain was sequenced in a study of post-analysis software for immune sequencing data. Researchers reported that TCR beta cDNA libraries carried unique molecular identifiers. TCRdb passed the PCR reads through MiXCR, listing each CDR3 protein once. Of 500,000 to 600,000 distinct CDR3 sequences in the sample, roughly two fifths are singletons; the top ten hold roughly 1.7%. Germline CDR1 and CDR2: KGHDR and SFDVKD. This CDR3 has 14 amino acids. Trimming removed 5 bases from V and 2 bases from J, with 11 bases in between. This clonotype was observed a few times. Its target is unknown. Study results and caveats: Four to six TRBV segments, including TRBV5-6, TRBV5-1 and TRBV20-1, were more frequent in patients than controls.

The sample comprised blood. The sequence was collected from a girl aged 10 to 17 with multiple sclerosis. The rearrangement joins TRBV24-1 to TRBJ1-2; weak D call: TRBD1 (5 bases). CDR3 in amino acids: CATSGRQRNYGYTF. The CDR3 DNA reads as TGTGCCACCAGTGGAAGACAGCGAAACTATGGCTACACCTTC.